The 30 T cell receptor beta chains below come from one sample, sequenced in a study of shared clonotypes between healthy human individuals. This table comes from immunoSEQ multiplex PCR, and its TCRdb copy is limited to in-frame clones, with some not included. The table lists around 1.4 million clones, approximately 98.5% of them singletons, with roughly 0.35% in the top ten. Sequenced: naive CD4+ T cells sorted from blood. Subset: CD45RA+ positively selected. The receptors shown here come from a man aged 25-45 years in good health.

The V call is TRBV5-4, the J call TRBJ1-2; unclear D gene. The germline V gene encodes CDR1 SGHNT and CDR2 YYREEE (reference sequence). V lost 1 base and J lost 7, with 14 bases in between. This CDR3 is 14 amino acids long. The CDR3 sequence is CASSLSFRSSGYTF. The CDR3 DNA reads TGTGCCAGCAGCTTGTCTTTCAGGTCCTCTGGCTACACCTTC.

The rearrangement uses TRBV27 and TRBJ2-5, with 16 bases aligning to TRBD2. CDR1 and CDR2 from the germline V gene are MNHEY and SMNVEV (reference sequence). The CDR3 has 18 amino acids. The ends lost 3 bases at V and 5 bases at J; junction bases unmatched: 9. DNA for the CDR3: TGTGCCAGCAGTTTGGGGACTAGCGGGAGGGCCCCGCTGGAGACCCAGTACTTC. This sequence encodes CASSLGTSGRAPLETQYF.

The V call is TRBV15, the J call TRBJ2-5; possibly TRBD2 for D (6 bases). The CDR3 contains 22 residues. V lost 3 bases, J lost 9 bases, and 41 bases lay in between. Germline CDR1 LNHNV, CDR2 YYDKDF (reference sequence). As DNA, the CDR3 is TGTGCCACCAGCAGTAGCAGCCCGGGGGATAGCGGTAGCGCGCGATACCACCATCCCCAGTACTTC. The encoded protein is CATSSSSPGDSGSARYHHPQYF. Full variable domain (outside the CDR3, taken from reference TRBV15 and TRBJ2-5): DAMVIQNPRYQVTQFGKPVTLSCSQTLNHNVMYWYQQKSSQAPKLLFHYYDKDFNNEADTPDNFQSRRPNTSFCFLDIRSPGLGDTAMYLCATSSSSPGDSGSARYHHPQYFGPGTRLLVL.

V usage is TRBV19 and J usage is TRBJ2-1; 14 bases are shared with TRBD2. The ends lost 5 bases at V and 1 base at J; junction bases unmatched: 4. The CDR3 is 17 residues long. The germline V gene encodes CDR1 LNHDA and CDR2 SQIVND (reference sequence). The CDR3 loop is CASSGLAGGLSYNEQFF. DNA of the CDR3: TGTGCCAGTAGTGGACTAGCGGGAGGCCTATCCTACAATGAGCAGTTCTTC.

This clone was seen just once. V usage is TRBV6-1 and J usage is TRBJ2-1; 7 bases are a match to TRBD1. CDR3 length equals 13 residues. The ends lost 11 bases at V and 7 bases at J; junction bases unmatched: 11. Germline loops: CDR1 MNHNS, CDR2 SASEGT. CDR3 nucleotides: TGTGCCGTTTTTAGGACAGGTCCGAATGAGCAGTTCTTC. The encoded protein is CAVFRTGPNEQFF.

Turning to this clone: Different DNA sequences within this sample yield the same CDR3. The CDR3 spells CASSPGQGEQPQHF. As DNA, the CDR3 is TGTGCCAGCTCACCCGGACAGGGTGAGCAGCCCCAGCATTTT. V and J are TRBV18 and TRBJ1-5; TRBD1 aligns across 8 bases. V lost 3 bases to trimming and J lost 7 bases; unmatched junction nucleotides: 5. This CDR3 is built from 14 residues. The germline V gene encodes CDR1 KGHSH and CDR2 LQKENI.

The chain employs TRBV18 and TRBJ1-5; weak D call: TRBD1 (5 bases). Germline V gene sequence: CDR1 KGHSH, CDR2 LQKENI. This CDR3 contains 16 residues. V lost 5 bases to trimming and J lost 4 bases, with 18 bases between them. CDR3 residues: CASSTRGRTENQPQHF. DNA of the CDR3: TGTGCCAGCTCAACGCGGGGACGGACGGAGAATCAGCCCCAGCATTTT.

J is TRBJ2-7 and V is TRBV11-2; TRBD1 is a possible D gene (6 bases). The germline gives CDR1 SGHAT, CDR2 FQNNGV. V dropped 6 bases and J dropped 1 base, with 13 bases sitting between them. The CDR3 is 14 residues long. In DNA form, the CDR3 reads TGTGCCAGCAGGGGGGCAGATAAATCCTACGAGCAGTACTTC. It is translated as CASRGADKSYEQYF. Using reference TRBV11-2 and TRBJ2-7 for the parts outside the CDR3, the full variable domain is EAGVAQSPRYKIIEKRQSVAFWCNPISGHATLYWYQQILGQGPKLLIQFQNNGVVDDSQLPKDRFSAERLKGVDSTLKIQPAKLEDSAVYLCASRGADKSYEQYFGPGTRLTVT.

This chain joins TRBV25-1 and TRBJ1-1; 10 bases line up with TRBD1. Germline trimming cut 1 base from V and 3 bases from J; bases unmatched to any gene: 2. Germline CDR1 and CDR2: MGHDK and SYGVNS. CDR3 length: 15 amino acids. The CDR3: CASSELDRGDTEAFF. The CDR3 region has the DNA TGTGCCAGCAGTGAATTGGACAGGGGGGACACTGAAGCTTTCTTT.

The rearrangement joins TRBV5-1 to TRBJ2-3; a possible D gene is TRBD1 (5 bases). V lost 0 bases to trimming and J lost 13 bases, with 12 bases between them. Germline CDR1 SGHRS, CDR2 YFSETQ. There are 12 residues in the CDR3. The CDR3 here is CASSLAQDKKYF. DNA for the CDR3: TGCGCCAGCAGCTTGGCACAGGACAAGAAGTATTTT.

The count of this clone is one. The rearrangement links TRBV30 to TRBJ1-5; D remains ambiguous. In germline, CDR1 is GTSNPN, CDR2 SVGIG (reference sequence). The CDR3 consists of 13 residues. The germline V and J ends were trimmed by 0 bases and 5 bases, with 8 bases remaining between them. The CDR3 DNA follows: TGTGCCTGGAGTGTGGGCAAAGATCAGCCCCAGCATTTT. Encoded protein: CAWSVGKDQPQHF.

J is TRBJ2-1 and V is TRBV5-1, with 10 positions matching TRBD1. The CDR3 consists of 15 residues. V lost 5 bases to trimming and J lost 8 bases; unmatched junction nucleotides: 10. Germline V CDR1 and CDR2: SGHRS, YFSETQ. The CDR3 coding sequence is TGCGCCAGCAGAAGAGGGACAGGGGTTTTCTATGAGCAGTTCTTC. Protein sequence: CASRRGTGVFYEQFF.

V is TRBV28 and J is TRBJ2-7, with D perhaps TRBD1 or TRBD2 (5 bases each). The CDR3 length is 16 residues. Between the trimmed V and J ends, which lost 6 bases and 6 bases, there was a span of 24 bases. CDR1 is MDHEN, CDR2 SYDVKM, per germline. The CDR3 reads CASSQSWGSLGGEQYF. The CDR3 region has the DNA TGTGCCAGCAGCCAATCCTGGGGGTCACTAGGCGGCGAGCAGTACTTC.

The rearrangement uses TRBV5-1 and TRBJ2-7, with 10 nucleotides matching TRBD2. V lost 3 bases, J lost 1 base, and 7 bases stayed unmatched. The CDR3 runs to 16 residues. Germline V CDR1 and CDR2: SGHRS, YFSETQ. CDR3 region: CASSWGLAGVSYEQYF. In DNA, the CDR3 is TGCGCCAGCAGCTGGGGGCTAGCGGGAGTTTCCTACGAGCAGTACTTC. Variable domain in full (rest from reference TRBV5-1 and TRBJ2-7): KAGVTQTPRYLIKTRGQQVTLSCSPISGHRSVSWYQQTPGQGLQFLFEYFSETQRNKGNFPGRFSGRQFSNSRSEMNVSTLELGDSALYLCASSWGLAGVSYEQYFGPGTRLTVT.

The chain couples TRBV30 to TRBJ2-1; 9 nucleotides match TRBD2. Per the germline V gene, CDR1 is GTSNPN and CDR2 is SVGIG (reference sequence). V lost 4 bases and J lost 11; bases outside the gene matches: 9. CDR3 length equals 13 residues. In nucleotides, the CDR3 is TGTGCCTGGAACCCGGGACTAGCACAGCAGCAGTTCTTC. Translation: CAWNPGLAQQQFF.

The chain joins TRBV6-1 to TRBJ1-5; no clear D. The germline V and J ends were trimmed by 2 bases and 2 bases, with 4 bases remaining between them. CDR3 length equals 13 residues. Per the germline V gene, CDR1 is MNHNS and CDR2 is SASEGT. The CDR3 here is CASSEFRNQPQHF. CDR3 bases: TGTGCCAGCAGTGAATTTCGCAATCAGCCCCAGCATTTT.

Note on this clone: Other nucleotide sequences in the sample specify the same CDR3. This sequence joins TRBV30 and TRBJ2-1; D is undetermined. The CDR3 consists of 13 residues. The germline V gene has CDR1 GTSNPN and CDR2 SVGIG (reference sequence). V was clipped by 1 base and J by 7 bases, with 11 bases between them. For the CDR3, the DNA is TGTGCCTGGAGTGGCTCGGGTAGAAATGAGCAGTTCTTC. It specifies CAWSGSGRNEQFF.

The V gene is TRBV6-1, the J gene TRBJ1-5, with D perhaps TRBD1 (5 bases). Germline V lookup: CDR1 MNHNS, CDR2 SASEGT. The CDR3 is made up of 14 amino acids. The V end was cut by 4 bases, the J end by 0 bases, with 7 bases between. CDR3 bases: TGTGCCAGCAGTGGAGGGGTTAGCAATCAGCCCCAGCATTTT. Protein product: CASSGGVSNQPQHF.

The chain joins TRBV9 to TRBJ2-5; D not certain. Germline V gene sequence: CDR1 SGDLS, CDR2 YYNGEE. This CDR3 region has 16 residues. V was trimmed by 0 bases and J by 4 bases, leaving 16 bases between them. The CDR3 sequence is CASSVGRAGPTETQYF. The CDR3 coding sequence is TGTGCCAGCAGCGTAGGACGGGCTGGGCCTACAGAGACCCAGTACTTC.

This clone was seen just once. The CDR3 loop is CATGPGTGRGTEAFF. CDR3 nucleotide sequence: TGTGCCACCGGTCCCGGGACAGGTCGGGGCACTGAAGCTTTCTTT. The chain carries TRBV5-6 and TRBJ1-1, with TRBD1 matching over 8 bases. Germline V gene data show CDR1 as SGHDT and CDR2 as YYEEEE. V trimming: 9 bases; J trimming: 4 bases; junction bases outside the gene matches: 14. The CDR3 is 15 amino acids.

The genes are TRBV4-3 and TRBJ2-7; no clear D gene. Germline values: CDR1 LGHNA, CDR2 YSLEER. V was cut by 2 bases and J by 6 bases, with 11 bases left in between. The CDR3 is 13 residues long. The CDR3: CASSQSRVSEQYF. As DNA, the CDR3 is TGCGCCAGCAGCCAATCAAGGGTTTCCGAGCAGTACTTC.

This chain uses TRBV5-1 with TRBJ2-1, with 8 bases matching TRBD1. Germline V CDR1 and CDR2: SGHRS, YFSETQ. J gave up 8 bases and V 4 bases, and 17 bases lay outside the gene matches. The length of the CDR3 is 17 residues. CDR3 protein: CASSPLGIGQGLDEQFF. The CDR3 DNA reads TGCGCCAGCAGCCCACTAGGTATAGGACAGGGCCTTGATGAGCAGTTCTTC. The full variable domain, with the rest looked up from reference TRBV5-1 and TRBJ2-1, is KAGVTQTPRYLIKTRGQQVTLSCSPISGHRSVSWYQQTPGQGLQFLFEYFSETQRNKGNFPGRFSGRQFSNSRSEMNVSTLELGDSALYLCASSPLGIGQGLDEQFFGPGTRLTVL.

As DNA, the CDR3 is TGTGCCAGCAGCTTTGGAGGGGCACACGATACGCAGTATTTT. It translates to CASSFGGAHDTQYF. The chain combines TRBV7-9 with TRBJ2-3; D is possibly TRBD2 (6 bases). V was trimmed by 3 bases and J by 6 bases, leaving 13 bases between them. This CDR3 comprises 14 residues. CDR1 and CDR2 from the germline V gene are SEHNR and FQNEAQ (reference sequence).

The CDR3: CASSVAPTSGSARQSGDTQYF. The CDR3 region has the DNA TGTGCCAGCAGCGTAGCTCCCACTAGCGGGAGCGCCCGCCAGTCCGGAGATACGCAGTATTTT. The J gene is TRBJ2-3, the V gene TRBV9, with 11 positions matching TRBD2. Germline lookup yields CDR1 SGDLS and CDR2 YYNGEE. V lost 0 bases, J lost 5 bases, and 20 bases stayed unmatched. The CDR3 runs to 21 residues.

This clone was recorded only once. The chain recombines TRBV4-1 with TRBJ2-3, with D tentatively TRBD2 (6 bases). The CDR3 sequence is 16 residues long. Between the trimmed V and J ends, which lost 5 bases and 3 bases, there was a span of 18 bases. CDR1 is MGHRA, CDR2 YSYEKL, per germline. In DNA form, the CDR3 reads TGCGCCAGCAGCATCTCAGGACTACCCTCGACAGATACGCAGTATTTT. It yields the protein CASSISGLPSTDTQYF.

The chain carries TRBV7-9 and TRBJ2-5, with D perhaps TRBD2 (5 bases). Germline CDR1 SEHNR, CDR2 FQNEAQ (reference sequence). Trimming pared 5 bases from V and 9 bases from J, leaving 10 bases between. CDR3 size: 11 residues. This CDR3 reads CASSTLGAQYF. The DNA for the CDR3 is TGTGCCAGCAGCACCCTCGGGGCCCAGTACTTC.

In the case of this clone: This sample also contains other DNA sequences that code for the same CDR3. This chain connects TRBV18 to TRBJ2-7; 10 positions match TRBD2. The CDR3 has 12 amino acids. V dropped 4 bases and J dropped 6; count of bases not matched to a gene: 0. Germline V gives CDR1 KGHSH, CDR2 LQKENI. CDR3 nucleotide sequence: TGTGCCAGCTCACTAGCGGGAGGCGAGCAGTACTTC. Its protein product is CASSLAGGEQYF.

To note about this clone: Other DNA sequences within the sample encode an identical CDR3. V and J are TRBV18 and TRBJ1-1; the match to TRBD1 covers 9 bases. CDR1 and CDR2 from the germline V gene are KGHSH and LQKENI. V shed 3 bases and J 1 base; nucleotides not matched to a gene: 0. The CDR3 totals 14 residues. The CDR3, as DNA: TGTGCCAGCTCACCGGGACAGGGGAACACTGAAGCTTTCTTT. Its translation: CASSPGQGNTEAFF.

The rearrangement joins TRBV5-1 to TRBJ2-1; D not resolved. Per the germline V gene, CDR1 is SGHRS and CDR2 is YFSETQ. Trimming took 0 bases from V and 3 from J, leaving 7 bases between them. The CDR3 sequence is 14 residues long. DNA of the CDR3: TGCGCCAGCAGCTTGGGTCAACACTACAATGAGCAGTTCTTC. This gives the protein CASSLGQHYNEQFF.

The rearrangement links TRBV7-8 to TRBJ2-7; 11 bases are a match to TRBD2. Looked up from germline, CDR1 is SGHVS and CDR2 is FQNEAQ. V lost 5 bases to trimming and J lost 6 bases; unmatched junction nucleotides: 12. This CDR3 has 16 residues. The CDR3 loop reads CASSLPSGRRVGEQYF. The DNA for the CDR3 is TGTGCCAGCAGCCTACCTAGCGGGAGGAGAGTTGGCGAGCAGTACTTC.